Sequencing of this T cell receptor beta chain was carried out in a study of cytomegalovirus exposure and HLA in healthy donors. The CDR3 loop spans 15 amino acids. Germline V gene data show CDR1 as SGDLS and CDR2 as YYNGEE. Trimming cost V 4 bases and J 0 bases, with 12 bases left between them. Generated by immunoSEQ multiplex PCR, the TCRdb table keeps only in-frame clones and is missing some. The sample has 150,000 to 180,000 clones; more than 70% are singletons. Sequencing was performed on PBMCs. This TCR was recovered from a human donor in good health. V and J are TRBV9 and TRBJ2-3; D perhaps matches TRBD2 (6 bases). The CDR3 loop reads CASSSTSSSTDTQYF. The CDR3 nucleotides read TGTGCCAGCAGCTCTACTAGCAGTAGCACAGATACGCAGTATTTT.